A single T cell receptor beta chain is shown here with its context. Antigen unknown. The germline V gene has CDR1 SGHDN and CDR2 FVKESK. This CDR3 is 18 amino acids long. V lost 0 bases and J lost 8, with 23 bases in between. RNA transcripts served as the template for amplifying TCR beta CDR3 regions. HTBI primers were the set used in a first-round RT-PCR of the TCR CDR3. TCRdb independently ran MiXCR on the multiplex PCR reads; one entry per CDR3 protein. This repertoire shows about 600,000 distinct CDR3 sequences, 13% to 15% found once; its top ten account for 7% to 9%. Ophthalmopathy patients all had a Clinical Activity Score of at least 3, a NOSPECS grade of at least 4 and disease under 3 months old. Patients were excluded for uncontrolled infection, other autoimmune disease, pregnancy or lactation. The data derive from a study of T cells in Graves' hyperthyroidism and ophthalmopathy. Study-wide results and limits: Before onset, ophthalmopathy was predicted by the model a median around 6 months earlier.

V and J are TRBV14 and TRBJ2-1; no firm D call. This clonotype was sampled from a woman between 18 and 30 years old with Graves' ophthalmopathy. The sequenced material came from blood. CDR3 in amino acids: CASSQDRLAGTIIHEQFF. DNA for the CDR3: TGTGCCAGCAGCCAAGATCGGCTTGCCGGTACAATCATCCATGAGCAGTTCTTC.